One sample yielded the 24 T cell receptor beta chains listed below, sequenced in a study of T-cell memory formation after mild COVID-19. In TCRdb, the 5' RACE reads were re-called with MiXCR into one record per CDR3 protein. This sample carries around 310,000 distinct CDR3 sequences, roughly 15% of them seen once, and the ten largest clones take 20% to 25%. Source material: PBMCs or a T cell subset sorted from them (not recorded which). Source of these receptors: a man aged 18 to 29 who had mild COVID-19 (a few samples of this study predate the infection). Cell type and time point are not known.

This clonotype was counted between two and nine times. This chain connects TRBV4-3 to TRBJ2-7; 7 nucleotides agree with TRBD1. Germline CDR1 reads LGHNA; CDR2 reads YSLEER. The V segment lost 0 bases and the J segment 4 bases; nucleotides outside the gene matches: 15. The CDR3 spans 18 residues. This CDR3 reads CASSQDGKGAKELYEQYF. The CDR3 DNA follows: TGCGCCAGCAGCCAAGATGGTAAGGGGGCTAAAGAATTGTACGAGCAGTACTTC.

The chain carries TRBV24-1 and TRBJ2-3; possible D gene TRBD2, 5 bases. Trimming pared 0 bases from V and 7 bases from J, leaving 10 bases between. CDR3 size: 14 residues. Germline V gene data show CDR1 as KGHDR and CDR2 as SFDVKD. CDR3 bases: TGTGCCACCAGTGATTTGGGGAGCGCGTATACGCAGTATTTT. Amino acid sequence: CATSDLGSAYTQYF.

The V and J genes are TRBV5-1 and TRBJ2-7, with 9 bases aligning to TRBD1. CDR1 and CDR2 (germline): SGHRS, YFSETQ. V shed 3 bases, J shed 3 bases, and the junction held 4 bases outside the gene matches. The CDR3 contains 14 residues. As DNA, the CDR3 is TGCGCCAGCAGCTGGGACAGGGAAATCTACGAGCAGTACTTC. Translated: CASSWDREIYEQYF.

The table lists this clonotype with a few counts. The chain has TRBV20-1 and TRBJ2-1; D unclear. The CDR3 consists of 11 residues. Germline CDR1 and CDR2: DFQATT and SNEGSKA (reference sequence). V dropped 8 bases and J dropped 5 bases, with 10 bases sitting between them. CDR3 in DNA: TGCAGTACCACGTGGGACAATGAGCAGTTCTTC. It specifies CSTTWDNEQFF.

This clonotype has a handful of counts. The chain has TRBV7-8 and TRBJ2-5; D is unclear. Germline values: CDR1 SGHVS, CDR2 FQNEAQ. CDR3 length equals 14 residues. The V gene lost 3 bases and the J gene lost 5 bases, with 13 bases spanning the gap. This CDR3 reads CASSFLTVGETQYF. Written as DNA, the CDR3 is TGTGCCAGCAGCTTCCTGACTGTGGGCGAGACCCAGTACTTC.

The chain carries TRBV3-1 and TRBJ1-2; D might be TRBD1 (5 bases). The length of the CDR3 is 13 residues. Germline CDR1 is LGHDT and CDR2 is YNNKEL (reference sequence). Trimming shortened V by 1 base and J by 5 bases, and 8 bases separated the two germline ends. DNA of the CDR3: TGTGCCAGCAGCCAAGTGAGGGGATATGGCTACACCTTC. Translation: CASSQVRGYGYTF.

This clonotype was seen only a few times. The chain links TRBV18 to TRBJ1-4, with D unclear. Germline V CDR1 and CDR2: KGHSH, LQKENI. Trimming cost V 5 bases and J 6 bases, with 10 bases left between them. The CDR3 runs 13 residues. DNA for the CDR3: TGTGCCAGCTCAAGTCAGGAGGATGAAAAACTGTTTTTT. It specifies CASSSQEDEKLFF.

The CDR3 reads CSARSGGANNEQFF. The CDR3 bases are TGCAGTGCTAGAAGCGGGGGGGCAAACAATGAGCAGTTCTTC. The rearrangement uses TRBV20-1 and TRBJ2-1; TRBD2 aligns across 10 bases. Losses at the gene ends were 2 bases for V and 5 bases for J; bases not matched to a gene: 3. Germline CDR1 DFQATT, CDR2 SNEGSKA (reference sequence). The CDR3 totals 14 residues.

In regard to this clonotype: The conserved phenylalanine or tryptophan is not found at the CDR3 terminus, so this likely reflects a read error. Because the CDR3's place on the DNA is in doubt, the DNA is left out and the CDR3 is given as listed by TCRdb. The CDR3 loop is CASSKGGGDVGDI. The chain couples TRBV7-9 to TRBJ2-1; the table's D gene call, TRBD1, was not cross checked with the DNA. Germline CDR1 SEHNR, CDR2 FQNEAQ (reference sequence). The CDR3 is 13 amino acids long, termini counted.

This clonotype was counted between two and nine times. CDR3 sequence (DNA): TGCGCCAGCGCCCTAGCGGCCGATCCCCTCGGGGAGCAGTTCTTC. It specifies CASALAADPLGEQFF. The gene calls are TRBV5-1 and TRBJ2-1; 7 bases are shared with TRBD2. Trimming at V came to 7 bases and at J to 10 bases, leaving 17 bases not matched to a gene. The CDR3 runs 15 residues. From germline, CDR1 is SGHRS and CDR2 YFSETQ.

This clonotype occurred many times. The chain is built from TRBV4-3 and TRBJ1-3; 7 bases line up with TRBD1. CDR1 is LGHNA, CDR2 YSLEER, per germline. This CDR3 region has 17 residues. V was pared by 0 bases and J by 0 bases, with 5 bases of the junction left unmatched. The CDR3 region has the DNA TGCGCCAGCAGCCAAGAGCGGGACAGCGGCTCTGGAAACACCATATATTTT. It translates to CASSQERDSGSGNTIYF.

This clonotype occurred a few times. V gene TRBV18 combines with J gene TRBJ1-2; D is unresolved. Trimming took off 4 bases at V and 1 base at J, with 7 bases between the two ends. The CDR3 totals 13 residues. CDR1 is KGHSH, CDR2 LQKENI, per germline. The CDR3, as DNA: TGTGCCAGCTCACAAACCAATAACTATGGCTACACCTTC. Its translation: CASSQTNNYGYTF.

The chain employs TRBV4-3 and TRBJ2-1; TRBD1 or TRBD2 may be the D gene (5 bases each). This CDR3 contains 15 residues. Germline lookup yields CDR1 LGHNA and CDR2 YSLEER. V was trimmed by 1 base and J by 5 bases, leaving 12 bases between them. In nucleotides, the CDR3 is TGCGCCAGCAGCCAAGGCCGGGACCCCGACAATGAGCAGTTCTTC. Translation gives CASSQGRDPDNEQFF.

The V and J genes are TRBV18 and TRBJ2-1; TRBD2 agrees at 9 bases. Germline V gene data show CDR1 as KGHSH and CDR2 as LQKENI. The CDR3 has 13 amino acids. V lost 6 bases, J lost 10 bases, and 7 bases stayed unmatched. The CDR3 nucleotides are TGTGCCAGCTCGGGCGCTAGCGGGGACGAGCAGTTCTTC. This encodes CASSGASGDEQFF.

CDR3 nucleotide sequence: TGTGCCACCAGCAGAGATAGGGGCGTGGGCGAGCAGTACTTC. Amino acids: CATSRDRGVGEQYF. The gene calls are TRBV15 and TRBJ2-7, with D tentatively TRBD1 (5 bases). Per germline, CDR1 LNHNV and CDR2 YYDKDF (reference sequence). Trimming stripped 0 bases from V and 6 bases from J, with 12 bases between. The CDR3 has 14 residues.

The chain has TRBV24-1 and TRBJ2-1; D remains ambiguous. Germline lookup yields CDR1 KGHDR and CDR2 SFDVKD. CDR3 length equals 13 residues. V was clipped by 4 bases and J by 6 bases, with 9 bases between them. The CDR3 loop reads CATSDGSSNEQFF. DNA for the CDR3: TGTGCCACCAGTGACGGGTCTAGCAATGAGCAGTTCTTC.

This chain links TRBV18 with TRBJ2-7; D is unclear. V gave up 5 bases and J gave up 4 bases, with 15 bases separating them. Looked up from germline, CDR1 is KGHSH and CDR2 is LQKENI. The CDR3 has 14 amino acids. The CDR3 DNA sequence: TGTGCCAGCTCAATGGACGGCTACCCATACGAGCAGTACTTC. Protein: CASSMDGYPYEQYF.

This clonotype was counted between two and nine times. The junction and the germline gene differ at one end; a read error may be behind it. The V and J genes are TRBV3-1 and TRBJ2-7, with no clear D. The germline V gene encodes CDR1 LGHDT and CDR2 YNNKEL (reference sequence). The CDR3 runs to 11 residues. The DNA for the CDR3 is TGTGCCAGCAGCCAAGAAACAAGCGTGGACTTC. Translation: CASSQETSVDF.

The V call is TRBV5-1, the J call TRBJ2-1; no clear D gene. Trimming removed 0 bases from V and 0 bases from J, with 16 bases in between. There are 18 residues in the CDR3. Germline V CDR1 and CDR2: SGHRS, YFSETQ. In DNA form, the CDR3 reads TGCGCCAGCAGCTTGGCCATTTTGACACCGAGCTCCTACAATGAGCAGTTCTTC. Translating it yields CASSLAILTPSSYNEQFF.

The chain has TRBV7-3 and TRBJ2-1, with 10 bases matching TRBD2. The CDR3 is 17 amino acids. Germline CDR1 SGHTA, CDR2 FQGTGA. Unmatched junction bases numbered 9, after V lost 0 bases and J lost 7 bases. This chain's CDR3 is CASSLTGISGGYNEQFF. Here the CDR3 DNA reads TGTGCCAGCAGCTTAACGGGGATTAGCGGGGGGTATAATGAGCAGTTCTTC.

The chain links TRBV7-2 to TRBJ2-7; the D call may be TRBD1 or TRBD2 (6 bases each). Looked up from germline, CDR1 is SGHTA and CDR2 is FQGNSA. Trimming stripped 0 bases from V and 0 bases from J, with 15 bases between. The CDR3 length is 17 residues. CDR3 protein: CASSLASGGPPSYEQYF. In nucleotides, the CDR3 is TGTGCCAGCAGCTTAGCTTCTGGGGGGCCGCCCTCCTACGAGCAGTACTTC.

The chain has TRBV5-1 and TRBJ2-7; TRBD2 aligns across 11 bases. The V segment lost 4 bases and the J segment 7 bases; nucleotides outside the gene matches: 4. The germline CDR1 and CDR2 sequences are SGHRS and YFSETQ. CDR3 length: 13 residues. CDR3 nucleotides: TGCGCCAGCAGCCCTACTAGCGGGGGAGAGCAGTACGTC. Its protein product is CASSPTSGGEQYV.

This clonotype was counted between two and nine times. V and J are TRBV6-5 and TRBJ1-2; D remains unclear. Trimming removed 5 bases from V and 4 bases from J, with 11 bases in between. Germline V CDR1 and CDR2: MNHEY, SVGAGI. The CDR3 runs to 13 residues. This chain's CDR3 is CASSPGRGYGYTF. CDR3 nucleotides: TGTGCCAGCAGTCCCGGCCGGGGCTATGGCTACACCTTC.

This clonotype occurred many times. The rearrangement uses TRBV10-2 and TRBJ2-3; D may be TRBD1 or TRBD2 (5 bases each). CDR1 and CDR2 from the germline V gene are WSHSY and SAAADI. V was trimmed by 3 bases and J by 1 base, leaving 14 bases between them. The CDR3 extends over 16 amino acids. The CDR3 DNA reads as TGCGCCAGCAGTGATTCGGGACCACCTCGCACAGATACGCAGTATTTT. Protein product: CASSDSGPPRTDTQYF.